This T cell receptor beta chain was documented in a study of T cells in pancreatic ductal adenocarcinoma. General study points: Tumor and blood clonality did not differ significantly, about 0.112 versus 0.072. Results skew toward the minority of patients with early-stage disease. Tumor samples had fewer productive templates and roughly 8-fold fewer unique clonotypes than blood. Enrichment of CD45RO+ effector over naive T cells in tumors may bias clonality.

To note about this clone: The antigen is undetermined.

The selected patients with pancreatic ductal adenocarcinoma had surgery but no neoadjuvant therapy. The CDR3 contains 15 residues. J gave up 1 base and V 3 bases, and 7 bases lay outside the gene matches. CDR1 GTSNPN and CDR2 SVGIG come from the germline V gene (reference sequence). The assay was immunoSEQ multiplex PCR, and TCRdb's table has in-frame clones only and misses some. This table holds 12,000 or so clones, more than 80% found once. What was sequenced was PBMCs. The chain couples TRBV30 to TRBJ2-3; 7 bases align to TRBD1. This clonotype was obtained from a human donor with pancreatic ductal adenocarcinoma. The CDR3 loop is CAWSSGGPGTDTQYF. CDR3 sequence (DNA): TGTGCCTGGAGCTCAGGGGGACCCGGCACAGATACGCAGTATTTT. Complete variable domain (other parts from reference TRBV30 and TRBJ2-3): SQTIHQWPATLVQPVGSPLSLECTVEGTSNPNLYWYRQAAGRGLQLLFYSVGIGQISSEVPQNLSASRPQDRQFILSSKKLLLSDSGFYLCAWSSGGPGTDTQYFGPGTRLTVL.